The entry below gives a single TCR beta chain sequence along with its context. The antigen is not known. Germline loops: CDR1 LNHNV, CDR2 YYDKDF (reference sequence). The CDR3 totals 14 residues. The V gene lost 3 bases and the J gene lost 4 bases, with 12 bases spanning the gap. The sample is drawn from a study of shared clonotypes between healthy human individuals. General study points: Researchers sampled only blood; tissue repertoires likely differ. Generation probability values for non-shared clonotypes were lower than those for clonotypes shared by all four donors. Incomplete sequencing of sorted subsets was indicated by rarefaction despite large depth.

The table came from immunoSEQ multiplex PCR; TCRdb's copy has only in-frame clones and leaves some out. The sample comprises approximately 2.5 million clones, about 92% of which are singletons, and over 0.12% rests with the top ten. The sample consisted of naive CD4+ T cells sorted from blood. This sample's subset: CD45RA+ positively selected. The sequence was collected from a man between 18 and 29 years old in good health. The chain employs TRBV15 and TRBJ2-5; the D is unclear. CDR3: CATSSGRLGETQYF. Here the CDR3 DNA reads TGTGCCACCAGCAGCGGACGCTTGGGAGAGACCCAGTACTTC.